This TCR beta chain was documented in a study of T-cell memory formation after mild COVID-19. TCRdb itself ran the 5' RACE reads through MiXCR, one entry per CDR3 protein. The table records about 320,000 distinct CDR3 sequences, more than 13% of them present only once. CDR3 length equals 14 residues. V dropped 8 bases and J dropped 8 bases, with 18 bases sitting between them. Germline V gene data show CDR1 as LNHDA and CDR2 as SQIVND (reference sequence). V and J are TRBV19 and TRBJ1-4; weak D call: TRBD1 (5 bases). Specimen: PBMCs or a T cell subset sorted from them (not recorded which). The receptor was derived from a man aged 18 to 30 who had mild COVID-19 (a few samples of this study predate the infection). Cell type and time point are not known. CDR3 loop: CASHRGLRMEKLFF. For the CDR3, the DNA is TGTGCCAGTCATCGGGGCCTTAGAATGGAAAAACTGTTTTTT.